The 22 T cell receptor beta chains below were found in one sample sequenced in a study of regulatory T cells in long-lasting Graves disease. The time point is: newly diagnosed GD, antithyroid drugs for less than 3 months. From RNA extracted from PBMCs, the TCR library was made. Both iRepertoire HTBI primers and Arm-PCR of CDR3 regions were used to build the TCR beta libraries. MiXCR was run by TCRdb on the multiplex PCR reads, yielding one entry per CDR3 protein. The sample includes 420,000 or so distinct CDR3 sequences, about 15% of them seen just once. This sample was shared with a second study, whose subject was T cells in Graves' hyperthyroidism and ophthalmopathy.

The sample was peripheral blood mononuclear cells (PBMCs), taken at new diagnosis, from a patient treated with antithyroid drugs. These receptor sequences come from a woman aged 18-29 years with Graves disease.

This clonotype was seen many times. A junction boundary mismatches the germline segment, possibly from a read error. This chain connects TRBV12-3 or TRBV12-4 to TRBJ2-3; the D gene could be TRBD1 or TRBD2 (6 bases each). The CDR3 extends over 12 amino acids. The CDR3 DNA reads TGTGCCAGCGGGGGGATGGGGGCGACGTGGCATTTT. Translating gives CASGGMGATWHF.

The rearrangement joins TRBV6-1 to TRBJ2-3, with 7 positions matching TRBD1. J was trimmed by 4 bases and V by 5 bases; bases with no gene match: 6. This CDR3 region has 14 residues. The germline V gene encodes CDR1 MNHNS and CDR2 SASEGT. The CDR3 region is CASSMTGPPDTQYF. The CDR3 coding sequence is TGTGCCAGCAGTATGACAGGGCCCCCAGATACGCAGTATTTT.

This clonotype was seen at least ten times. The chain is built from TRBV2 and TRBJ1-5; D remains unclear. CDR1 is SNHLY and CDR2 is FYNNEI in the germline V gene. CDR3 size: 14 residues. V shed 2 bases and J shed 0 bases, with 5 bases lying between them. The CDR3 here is CASSESGSNQPQHF. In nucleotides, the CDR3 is TGTGCCAGCAGTGAAAGCGGTAGCAATCAGCCCCAGCATTTT.

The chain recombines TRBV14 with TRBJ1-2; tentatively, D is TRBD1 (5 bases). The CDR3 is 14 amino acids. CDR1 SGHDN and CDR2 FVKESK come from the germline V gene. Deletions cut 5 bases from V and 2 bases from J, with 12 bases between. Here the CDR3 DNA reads TGTGCCAGCAGCGCCCCCGGGGGAAACTATGGCTACACCTTC. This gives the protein CASSAPGGNYGYTF.

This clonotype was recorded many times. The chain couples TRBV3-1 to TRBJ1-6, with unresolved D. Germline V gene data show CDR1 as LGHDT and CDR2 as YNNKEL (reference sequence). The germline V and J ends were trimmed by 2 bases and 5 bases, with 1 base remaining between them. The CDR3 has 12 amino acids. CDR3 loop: CASSQHNSPLHF. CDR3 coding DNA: TGTGCCAGCAGCCAACATAATTCACCCCTCCACTTT.

The CDR3 protein is CAWSQGDPYSSYEQYF. The CDR3 DNA is TGTGCCTGGAGTCAGGGGGATCCTTATAGCTCCTACGAGCAGTACTTC. The V call is TRBV30, the J call TRBJ2-7, with TRBD1 matching over 7 bases. CDR1 is GTSNPN, CDR2 SVGIG, per germline (reference sequence). The CDR3 consists of 16 residues. V was pared by 2 bases and J by 0 bases, with 10 bases of the junction left unmatched.

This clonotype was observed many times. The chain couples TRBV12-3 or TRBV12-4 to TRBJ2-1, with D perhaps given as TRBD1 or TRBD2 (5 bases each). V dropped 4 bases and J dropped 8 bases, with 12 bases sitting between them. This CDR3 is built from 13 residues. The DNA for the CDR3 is TGTGCCAGCAGTTCTCCAGGGAGCGATGAGCAGTTCTTC. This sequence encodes CASSSPGSDEQFF.

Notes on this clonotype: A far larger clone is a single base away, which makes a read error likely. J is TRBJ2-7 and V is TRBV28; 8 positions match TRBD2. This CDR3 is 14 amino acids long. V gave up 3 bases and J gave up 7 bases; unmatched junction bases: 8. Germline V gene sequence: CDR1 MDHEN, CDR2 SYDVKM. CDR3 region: CASSFPSGWGEQYF. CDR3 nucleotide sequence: TGTGCCAGCAGTTTTCCTAGCGGGTGGGGTGAGCAGTACTTC.

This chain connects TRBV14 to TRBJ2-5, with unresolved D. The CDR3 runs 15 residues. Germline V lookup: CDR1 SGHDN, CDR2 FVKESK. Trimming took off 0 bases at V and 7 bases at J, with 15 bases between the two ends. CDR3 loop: CASSQDIPRIGTQYF. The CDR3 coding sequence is TGTGCCAGCAGCCAAGATATCCCTAGAATCGGGACCCAGTACTTC.

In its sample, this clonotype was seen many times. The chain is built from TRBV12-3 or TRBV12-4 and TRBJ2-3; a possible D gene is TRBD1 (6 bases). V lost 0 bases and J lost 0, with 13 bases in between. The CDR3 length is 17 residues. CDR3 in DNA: TGTGCCAGCAGTTTAGCGCGATTCGGGACAAGCACAGATACGCAGTATTTT. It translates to CASSLARFGTSTDTQYF.

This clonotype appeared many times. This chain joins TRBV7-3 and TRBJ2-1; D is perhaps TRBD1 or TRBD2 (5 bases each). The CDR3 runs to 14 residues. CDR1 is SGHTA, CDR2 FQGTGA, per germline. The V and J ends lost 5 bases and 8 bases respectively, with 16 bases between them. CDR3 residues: CASSQYGADDEQFF. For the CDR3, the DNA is TGTGCCAGCAGCCAGTACGGGGCGGACGATGAGCAGTTCTTC.

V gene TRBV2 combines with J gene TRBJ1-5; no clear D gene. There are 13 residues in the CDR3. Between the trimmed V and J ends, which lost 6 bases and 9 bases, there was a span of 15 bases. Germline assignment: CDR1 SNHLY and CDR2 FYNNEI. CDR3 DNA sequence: TGTGCCAGCAGCCCATCTTGGGTGGCGCCCCAGCATTTT. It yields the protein CASSPSWVAPQHF. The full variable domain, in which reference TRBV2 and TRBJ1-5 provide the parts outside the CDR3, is EPEVTQTPSHQVTQMGQEVILRCVPISNHLYFYWYRQILGQKVEFLVSFYNNEISEKSEIFDDQFSVERPDGSNFTLKIRSTKLEDSAMYFCASSPSWVAPQHFGDGTRLSIL.

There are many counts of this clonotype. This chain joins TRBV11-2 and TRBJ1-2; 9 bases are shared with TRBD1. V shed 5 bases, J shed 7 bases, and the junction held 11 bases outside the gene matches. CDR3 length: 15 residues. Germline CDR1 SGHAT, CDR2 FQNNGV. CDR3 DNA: TGTGCCAGCAGCCCATCGCGGGACAGGGTGGCTGGCTACACCTTC. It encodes CASSPSRDRVAGYTF.

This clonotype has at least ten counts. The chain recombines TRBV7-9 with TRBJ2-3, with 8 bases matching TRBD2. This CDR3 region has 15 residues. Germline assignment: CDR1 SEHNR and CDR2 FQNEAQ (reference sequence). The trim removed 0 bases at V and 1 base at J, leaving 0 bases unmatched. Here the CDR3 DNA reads TGTGCCAGCAGCTTAGCGACTAGCGGCACAGATACGCAGTATTTT. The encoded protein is CASSLATSGTDTQYF.

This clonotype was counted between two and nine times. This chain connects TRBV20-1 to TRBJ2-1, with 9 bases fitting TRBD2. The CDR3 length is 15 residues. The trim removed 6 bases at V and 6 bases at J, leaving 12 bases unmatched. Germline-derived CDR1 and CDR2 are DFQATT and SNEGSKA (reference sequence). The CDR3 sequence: CSALPGLAGLNEQFF. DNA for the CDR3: TGCAGTGCCCTGCCAGGGCTAGCGGGGCTCAATGAGCAGTTCTTC.

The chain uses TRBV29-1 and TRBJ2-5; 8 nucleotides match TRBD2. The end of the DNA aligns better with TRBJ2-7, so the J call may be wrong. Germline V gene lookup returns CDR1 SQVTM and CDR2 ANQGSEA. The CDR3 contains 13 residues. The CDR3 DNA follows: TGCAGCGTGGGAGCGGGAGCCTCCTACGAGCAGTACTTC. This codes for CSVGAGASYEQYF.

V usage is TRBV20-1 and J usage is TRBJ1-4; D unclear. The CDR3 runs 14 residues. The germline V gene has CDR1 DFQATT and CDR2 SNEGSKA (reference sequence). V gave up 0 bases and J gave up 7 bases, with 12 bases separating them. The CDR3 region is CSARDRQWTEKLFF. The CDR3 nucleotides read TGCAGTGCTAGAGATCGCCAGTGGACTGAAAAACTGTTTTTT.

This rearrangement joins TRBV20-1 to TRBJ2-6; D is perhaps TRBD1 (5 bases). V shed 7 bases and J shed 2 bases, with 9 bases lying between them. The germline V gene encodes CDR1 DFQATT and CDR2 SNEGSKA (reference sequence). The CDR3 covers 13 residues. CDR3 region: CSVQGTGANVLTF. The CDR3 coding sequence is TGCAGTGTCCAGGGTACTGGGGCCAACGTCCTGACTTTC.

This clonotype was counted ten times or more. The DNA for the CDR3 is TGTGCCAGCGAAAAGCGGGAGGTCTACGAGCAGTACTTC. Translating it yields CASEKREVYEQYF. The V and J genes are TRBV6-2 or TRBV6-3 and TRBJ2-7; TRBD2 matches at 9 bases. The V gene end was trimmed by 8 bases and the J gene end by 3 bases; junction bases not matched to a gene: 5. The CDR3 contains 13 residues. Germline V gives CDR1 MNHEY, CDR2 SVGEGT.

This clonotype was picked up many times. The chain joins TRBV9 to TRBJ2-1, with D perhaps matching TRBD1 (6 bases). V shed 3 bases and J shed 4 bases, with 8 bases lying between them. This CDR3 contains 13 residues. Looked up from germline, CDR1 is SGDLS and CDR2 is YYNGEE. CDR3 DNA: TGTGCCAGCAGCGAGGACAGATACAATGAGCAGTTCTTC. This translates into CASSEDRYNEQFF.

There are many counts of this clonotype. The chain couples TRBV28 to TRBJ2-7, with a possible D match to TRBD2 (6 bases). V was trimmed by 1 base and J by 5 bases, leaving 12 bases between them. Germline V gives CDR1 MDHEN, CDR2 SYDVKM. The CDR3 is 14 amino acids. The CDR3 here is CASSLLTGAHEQYF. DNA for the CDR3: TGTGCCAGCAGTTTATTGACGGGAGCTCACGAGCAGTACTTC.

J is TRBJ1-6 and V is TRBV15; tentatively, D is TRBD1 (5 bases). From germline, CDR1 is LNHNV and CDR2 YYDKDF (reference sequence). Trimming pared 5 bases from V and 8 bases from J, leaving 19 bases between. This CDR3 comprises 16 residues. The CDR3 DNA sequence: TGTGCCACCAGCCGCCTCAGGGTGTCGTCGGATTCACCCCTCCACTTT. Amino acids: CATSRLRVSSDSPLHF.